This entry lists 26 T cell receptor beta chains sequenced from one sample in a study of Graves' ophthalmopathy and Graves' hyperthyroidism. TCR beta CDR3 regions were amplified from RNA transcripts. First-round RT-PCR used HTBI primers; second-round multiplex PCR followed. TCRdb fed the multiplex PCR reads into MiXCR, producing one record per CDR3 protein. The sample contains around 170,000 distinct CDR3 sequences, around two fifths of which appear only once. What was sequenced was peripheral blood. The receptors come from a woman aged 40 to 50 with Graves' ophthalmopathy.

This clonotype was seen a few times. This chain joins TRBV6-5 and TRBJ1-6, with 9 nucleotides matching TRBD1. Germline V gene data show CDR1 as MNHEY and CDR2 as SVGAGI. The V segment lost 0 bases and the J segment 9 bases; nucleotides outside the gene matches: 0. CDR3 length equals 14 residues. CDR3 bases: TGTGCCAGCAGTTACTCGACAGGGGGTTCACCCCTCCACTTT. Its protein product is CASSYSTGGSPLHF.

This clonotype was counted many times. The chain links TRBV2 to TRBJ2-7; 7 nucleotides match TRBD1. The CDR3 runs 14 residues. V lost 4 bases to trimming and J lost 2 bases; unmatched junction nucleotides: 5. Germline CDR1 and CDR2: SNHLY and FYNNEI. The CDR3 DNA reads TGTGCCAGCAGTGTTTCGGGACAGCCCTACGAGCAGTACTTC. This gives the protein CASSVSGQPYEQYF.

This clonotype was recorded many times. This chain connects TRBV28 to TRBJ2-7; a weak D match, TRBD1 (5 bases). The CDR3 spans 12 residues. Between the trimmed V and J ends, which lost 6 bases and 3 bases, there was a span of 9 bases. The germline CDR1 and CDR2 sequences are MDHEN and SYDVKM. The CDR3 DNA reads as TGTGCCAGCAGCCCAGGGAACTACGAGCAGTACTTC. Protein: CASSPGNYEQYF.

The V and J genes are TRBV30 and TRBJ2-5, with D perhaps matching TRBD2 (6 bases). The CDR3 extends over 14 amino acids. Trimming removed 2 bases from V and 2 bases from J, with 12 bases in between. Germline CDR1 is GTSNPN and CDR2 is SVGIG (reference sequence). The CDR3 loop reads CAWSIGGRQETQYF. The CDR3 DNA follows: TGTGCCTGGAGTATCGGGGGTCGTCAAGAGACCCAGTACTTC.

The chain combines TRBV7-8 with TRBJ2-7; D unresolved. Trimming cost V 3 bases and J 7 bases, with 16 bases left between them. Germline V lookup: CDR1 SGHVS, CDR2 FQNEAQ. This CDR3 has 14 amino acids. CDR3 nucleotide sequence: TGTGCCAGCAGCTTTCTCAAGGGCCAAGCAGAGCAGTACTTC. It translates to CASSFLKGQAEQYF. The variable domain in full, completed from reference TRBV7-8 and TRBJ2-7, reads GAGVSQSPRYKVAKRGQDVALRCDPISGHVSLFWYQQALGQGPEFLTYFQNEAQLDKSGLPSDRFFAERPEGSVSTLKIQRTQQEDSAVYLCASSFLKGQAEQYFGPGTRLTVT.

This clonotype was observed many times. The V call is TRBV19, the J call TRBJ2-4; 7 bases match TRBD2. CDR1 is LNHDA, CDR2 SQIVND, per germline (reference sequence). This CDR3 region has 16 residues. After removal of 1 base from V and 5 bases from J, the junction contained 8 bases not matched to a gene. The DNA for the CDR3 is TGTGCCAGTAGTATAGGAGGGCGGGAGTGGGAAAACATTCAGTACTTC. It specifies CASSIGGREWENIQYF. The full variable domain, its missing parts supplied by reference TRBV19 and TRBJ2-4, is DGGITQSPKYLFRKEGQNVTLSCEQNLNHDAMYWYRQDPGQGLRLIYYSQIVNDFQKGDIAEGYSVSREKKESFPLTVTSAQKNPTAFYLCASSIGGREWENIQYFGAGTRLSVL.

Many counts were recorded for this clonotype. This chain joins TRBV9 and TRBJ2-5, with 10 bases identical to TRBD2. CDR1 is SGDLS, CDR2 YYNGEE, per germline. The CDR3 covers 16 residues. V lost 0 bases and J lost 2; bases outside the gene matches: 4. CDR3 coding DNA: TGTGCCAGCAGCGTAGGCCTAGCGGGAGCGCAAGAGACCCAGTACTTC. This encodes CASSVGLAGAQETQYF. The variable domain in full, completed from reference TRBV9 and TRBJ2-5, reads DSGVTQTPKHLITATGQRVTLRCSPRSGDLSVYWYQQSLDQGLQFLIQYYNGEERAKGNILERFSAQQFPDLHSELNLSSLELGDSALYFCASSVGLAGAQETQYFGPGTRLLVL.

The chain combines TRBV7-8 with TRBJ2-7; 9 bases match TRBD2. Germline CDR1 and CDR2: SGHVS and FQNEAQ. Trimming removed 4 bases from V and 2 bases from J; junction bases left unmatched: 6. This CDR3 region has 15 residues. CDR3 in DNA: TGTGCCAGCAGCTCCCTACTAGCGGGCCCCTACGAGCAGTACTTC. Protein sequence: CASSSLLAGPYEQYF.

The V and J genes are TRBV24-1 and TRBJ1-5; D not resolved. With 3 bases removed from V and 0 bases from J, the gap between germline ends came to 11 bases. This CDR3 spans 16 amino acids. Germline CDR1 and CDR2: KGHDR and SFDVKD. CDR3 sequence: CATSDPVGDSNQPQHF. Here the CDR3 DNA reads TGTGCCACCAGTGATCCGGTCGGGGATAGCAATCAGCCCCAGCATTTT.

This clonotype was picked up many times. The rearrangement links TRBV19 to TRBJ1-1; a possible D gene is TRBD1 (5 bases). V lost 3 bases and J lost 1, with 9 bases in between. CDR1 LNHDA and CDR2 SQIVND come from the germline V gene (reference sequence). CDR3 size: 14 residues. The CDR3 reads CASSIGTGNTEAFF. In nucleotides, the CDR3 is TGTGCCAGTAGTATTGGGACCGGGAACACTGAAGCTTTCTTT.

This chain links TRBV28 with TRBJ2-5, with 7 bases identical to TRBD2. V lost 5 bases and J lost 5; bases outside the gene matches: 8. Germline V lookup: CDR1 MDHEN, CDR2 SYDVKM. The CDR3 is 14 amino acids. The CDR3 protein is CASSPTQGGETQYF. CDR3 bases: TGTGCCAGCAGTCCAACGCAGGGAGGGGAGACCCAGTACTTC.

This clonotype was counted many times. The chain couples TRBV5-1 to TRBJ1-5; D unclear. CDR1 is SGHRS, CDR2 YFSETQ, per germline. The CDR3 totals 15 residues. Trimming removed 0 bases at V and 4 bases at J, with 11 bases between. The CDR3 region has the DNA TGCGCCAGCAGCTTGGATGGTGGAGGGAATCAGCCCCAGCATTTT. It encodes CASSLDGGGNQPQHF.

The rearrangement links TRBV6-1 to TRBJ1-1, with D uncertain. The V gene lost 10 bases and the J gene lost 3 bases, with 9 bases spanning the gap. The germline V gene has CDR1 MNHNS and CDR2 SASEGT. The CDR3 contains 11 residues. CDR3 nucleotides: TGTGCCACTTTGGGGTACACTGAAGCTTTCTTT. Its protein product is CATLGYTEAFF.

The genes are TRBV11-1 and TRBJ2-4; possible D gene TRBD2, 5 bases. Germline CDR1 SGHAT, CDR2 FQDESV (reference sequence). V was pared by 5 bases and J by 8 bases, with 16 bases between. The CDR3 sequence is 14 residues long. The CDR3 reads CASSPRDRGHIQYF. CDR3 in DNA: TGTGCCAGCAGCCCAAGGGATCGGGGTCACATTCAGTACTTC.

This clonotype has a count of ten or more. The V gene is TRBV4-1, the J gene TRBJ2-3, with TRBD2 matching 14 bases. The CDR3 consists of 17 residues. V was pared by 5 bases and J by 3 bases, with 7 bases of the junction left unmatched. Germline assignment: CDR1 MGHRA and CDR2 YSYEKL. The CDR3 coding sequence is TGCGCCAGCAGCTTCCGACTAGCGGGGGGGCAGACAGATACGCAGTATTTT. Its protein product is CASSFRLAGGQTDTQYF.

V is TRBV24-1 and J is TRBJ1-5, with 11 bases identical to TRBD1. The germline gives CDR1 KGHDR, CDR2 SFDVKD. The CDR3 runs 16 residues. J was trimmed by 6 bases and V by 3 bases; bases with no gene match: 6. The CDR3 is CATSDPGQGAGQPQHF. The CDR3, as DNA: TGTGCCACCAGTGATCCCGGACAGGGGGCCGGTCAGCCCCAGCATTTT.

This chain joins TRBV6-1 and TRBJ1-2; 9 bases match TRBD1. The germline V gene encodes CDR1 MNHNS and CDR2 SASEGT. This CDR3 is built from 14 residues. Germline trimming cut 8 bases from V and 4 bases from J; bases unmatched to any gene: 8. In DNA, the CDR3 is TGTGCCAGCCGTCGAACAGGGGGCATCTATGGCTACACCTTC. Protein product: CASRRTGGIYGYTF.

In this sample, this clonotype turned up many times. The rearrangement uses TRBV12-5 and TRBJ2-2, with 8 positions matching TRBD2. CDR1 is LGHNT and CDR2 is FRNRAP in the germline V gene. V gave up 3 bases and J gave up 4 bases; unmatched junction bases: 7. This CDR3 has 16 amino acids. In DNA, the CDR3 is TGTGCTAGTGGTTTCCCGGGGGGGCAGGGCACCGGGGAGCTGTTTTTT. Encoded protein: CASGFPGGQGTGELFF.

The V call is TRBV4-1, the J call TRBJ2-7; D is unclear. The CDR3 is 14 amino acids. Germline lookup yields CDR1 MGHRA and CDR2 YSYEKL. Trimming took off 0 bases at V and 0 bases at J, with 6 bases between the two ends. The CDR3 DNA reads TGCGCCAGCAGCCAAGAGGGTTTCTCCTACGAGCAGTACTTC. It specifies CASSQEGFSYEQYF.

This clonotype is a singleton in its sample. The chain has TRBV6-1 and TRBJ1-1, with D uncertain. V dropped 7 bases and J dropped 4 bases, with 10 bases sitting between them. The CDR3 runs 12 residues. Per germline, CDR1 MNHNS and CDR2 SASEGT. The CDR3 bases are TGTGCCAGCATAGGGATCCCCACTGAAGCTTTCTTT. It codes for CASIGIPTEAFF.

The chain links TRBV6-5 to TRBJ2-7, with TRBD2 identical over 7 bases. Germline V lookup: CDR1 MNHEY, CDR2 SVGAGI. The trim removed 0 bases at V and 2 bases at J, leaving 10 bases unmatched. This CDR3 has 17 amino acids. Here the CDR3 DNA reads TGTGCCAGCAGTTACTCGGGTCTAGCGGTGCCCCCCTACGAGCAGTACTTC. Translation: CASSYSGLAVPPYEQYF.

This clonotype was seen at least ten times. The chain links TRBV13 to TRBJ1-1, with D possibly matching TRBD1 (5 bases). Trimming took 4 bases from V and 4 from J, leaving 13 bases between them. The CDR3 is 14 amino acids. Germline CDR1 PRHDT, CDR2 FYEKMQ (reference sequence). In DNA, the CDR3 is TGTGCCAGCAGCTATGCGGGGGGTACCACTGAAGCTTTCTTT. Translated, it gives CASSYAGGTTEAFF.

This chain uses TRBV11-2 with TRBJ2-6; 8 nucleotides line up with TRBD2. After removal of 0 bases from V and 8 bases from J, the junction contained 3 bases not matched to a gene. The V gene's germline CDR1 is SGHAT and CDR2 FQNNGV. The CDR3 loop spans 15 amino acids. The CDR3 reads CASSLDAGGPNVLTF. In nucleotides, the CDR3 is TGTGCCAGCAGCTTAGATGCGGGAGGCCCCAACGTCCTGACTTTC.

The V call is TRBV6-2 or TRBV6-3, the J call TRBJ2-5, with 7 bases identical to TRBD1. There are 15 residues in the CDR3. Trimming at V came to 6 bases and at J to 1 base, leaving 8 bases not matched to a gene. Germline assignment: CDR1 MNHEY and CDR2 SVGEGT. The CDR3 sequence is CASSPWGQPQETQYF. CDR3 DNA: TGTGCCAGCAGCCCCTGGGGACAGCCCCAAGAGACCCAGTACTTC.

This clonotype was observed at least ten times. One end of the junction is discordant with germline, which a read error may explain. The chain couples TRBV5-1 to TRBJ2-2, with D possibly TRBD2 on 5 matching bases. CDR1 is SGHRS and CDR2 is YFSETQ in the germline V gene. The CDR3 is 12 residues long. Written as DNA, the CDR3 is TGCGCCGGCAGCCGGGGCACCGGGGAGCTGTTTTTT. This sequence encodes CAGSRGTGELFF.

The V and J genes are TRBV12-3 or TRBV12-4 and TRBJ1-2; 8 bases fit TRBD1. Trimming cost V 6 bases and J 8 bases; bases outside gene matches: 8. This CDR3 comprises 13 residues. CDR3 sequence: CASSRGQAEGYTF. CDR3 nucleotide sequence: TGTGCCAGCAGCCGGGGACAGGCAGAAGGCTACACCTTC.